This TCR beta chain was observed in a study of shared T cell receptors in the human thymus. There are a few counts of this clone. Profiling relied on immunoSEQ multiplex PCR, and the TCRdb table lists in-frame clones only, not all of them. Seen here are fewer than 700,000 clones, 70% to 90% observed once, and the top ten hold over 0.008%. The junction had 7 bases not matched to a gene; V was cut back by 1 base and J by 0 bases. There are 17 residues in the CDR3. Germline V gives CDR1 SGHRS, CDR2 YFSETQ. These data are also associated with another study on human thymus T cells.

The chain joins TRBV5-1 to TRBJ2-7; 10 nucleotides line up with TRBD2. The sequencing input was thymocytes. This receptor was taken from a boy younger than two with a congenital heart defect. CDR3 sequence reads: CASSLWLAGVPSYEQYF. The DNA for the CDR3 is TGCGCCAGCAGCTTGTGGCTAGCGGGGGTACCCTCCTACGAGCAGTACTTC. The variable domain in full, with the rest retrieved from reference TRBV5-1 and TRBJ2-7, is KAGVTQTPRYLIKTRGQQVTLSCSPISGHRSVSWYQQTPGQGLQFLFEYFSETQRNKGNFPGRFSGRQFSNSRSEMNVSTLELGDSALYLCASSLWLAGVPSYEQYFGPGTRLTVT.